Below, 21 T cell receptor beta chains from the same sample are listed, as sequenced in a study of T cell responses to AZD1222 COVID-19 vaccine. Produced via immunoSEQ multiplex PCR; TCRdb's table is partial and in-frame only. The repertoire holds roughly 150,000 clones, with 93% as singletons. The material sequenced was peripheral blood, taken on day 0 of AZD1222 vaccination. Receptors were obtained from an adult in good health.

The V and J genes are TRBV12-3 or TRBV12-4 and TRBJ2-2; D is ambiguous. The V gene lost 2 bases and the J gene lost 4 bases, with 5 bases spanning the gap. The CDR3 consists of 13 residues. CDR3 nucleotide sequence: TGTGCCAGCAGTTTAAGGATCACCGGGGAGCTGTTTTTT. Encoded protein: CASSLRITGELFF.

The chain uses TRBV5-4 and TRBJ1-2; D is perhaps TRBD1 (6 bases). Trimming left V 7 bases short and J 0 bases short, with 13 bases between. Germline CDR1 and CDR2: SGHNT and YYREEE (reference sequence). This CDR3 spans 14 amino acids. The CDR3 reads CASSSQGTNYGYTF. CDR3 sequence (DNA): TGTGCCAGCTCTTCCCAGGGGACTAACTATGGCTACACCTTC.

The rearrangement links TRBV9 to TRBJ2-1; maybe TRBD1 (6 bases). The V end was cut by 3 bases, the J end by 0 bases, with 13 bases between. CDR1 is SGDLS and CDR2 is YYNGEE in the germline V gene. The length of the CDR3 is 16 residues. The CDR3 bases are TGTGCCAGCAGCGAGACGACAGGAAGCTCCTACAATGAGCAGTTCTTC. As protein: CASSETTGSSYNEQFF.

The gene calls are TRBV9 and TRBJ2-7; a weak D match, TRBD2 (5 bases). The V and J ends lost 0 bases and 1 base respectively, with 8 bases between them. The CDR3 loop spans 14 amino acids. Per the germline V gene, CDR1 is SGDLS and CDR2 is YYNGEE. DNA of the CDR3: TGTGCCAGCAGCGTAGCTGAGGGATCCTACGAGCAGTACTTC. This encodes CASSVAEGSYEQYF.

This clone was picked up one time. V is TRBV7-2 and J is TRBJ2-3; 9 bases line up with TRBD2. V trimming: 2 bases; J trimming: 6 bases; junction bases outside the gene matches: 6. The germline V gene encodes CDR1 SGHTA and CDR2 FQGNSA. The CDR3 has 15 residues. The CDR3: CASSLIAGAGDTQYF. The CDR3 coding sequence is TGTGCCAGCAGCTTAATAGCGGGGGCTGGGGATACGCAGTATTTT.

The chain recombines TRBV20-1 with TRBJ1-1; 9 nucleotides align to TRBD1. This CDR3 is 10 amino acids long. The V gene end was trimmed by 5 bases and the J gene end by 11 bases; junction bases not matched to a gene: 3. Germline V gene sequence: CDR1 DFQATT, CDR2 SNEGSKA (reference sequence). In nucleotides, the CDR3 is TGCAGTGCTGGACAGGGGCTGGCTTTCTTT. As protein: CSAGQGLAFF.

The chain employs TRBV9 and TRBJ1-2; D gene ambiguous. From germline, CDR1 is SGDLS and CDR2 YYNGEE. The V gene lost 1 base and the J gene lost 3 bases, with 10 bases spanning the gap. The CDR3 is 14 amino acids. CDR3 protein: CASSVNSADYGYTF. CDR3 nucleotide sequence: TGTGCCAGCAGCGTAAATTCTGCGGACTATGGCTACACCTTC.

This sequence joins TRBV4-2 and TRBJ1-2; tentative D call: TRBD1 (6 bases). V was trimmed by 2 bases and J by 6 bases, leaving 16 bases between them. The CDR3 consists of 15 residues. CDR1 and CDR2 from the germline V gene are LGHNA and YNFKEQ. CDR3 sequence reads: CASSQIGGGLHGYTF. The CDR3 region has the DNA TGTGCCAGCAGCCAAATTGGTGGGGGCTTGCATGGCTACACCTTC.

Turning to this clone: One junction end does not reproduce the germline sequence, and a read error may be involved. The same CDR3 also results from other DNA sequences found in this sample. This chain joins TRBV5-4 and TRBJ1-2, with 8 bases matching TRBD1. CDR1 is SGHNT, CDR2 YYREEE, per germline (reference sequence). The CDR3 sequence is 15 residues long. The CDR3 bases are TGTGCCAGCAGCAGCTCAGGGGGCTACGGGTATGGTTACACCTTC. Amino acid sequence: CASSSSGGYGYGYTF.

This chain uses TRBV5-4 with TRBJ1-1, with D uncertain. The germline CDR1 and CDR2 sequences are SGHNT and YYREEE (reference sequence). V shed 1 base and J shed 1 base, with 11 bases lying between them. CDR3 size: 15 residues. Written as DNA, the CDR3 is TGTGCCAGCAGCTTGTGGTGGCAAAGGAACACTGAAGCTTTCTTT. It codes for CASSLWWQRNTEAFF.

The count of this clone is one. The chain joins TRBV4-1 to TRBJ2-5, with a tentative D call TRBD2 (5 bases). The CDR3 is 16 residues long. V shed 0 bases and J shed 7 bases, with 18 bases lying between them. Germline values: CDR1 MGHRA, CDR2 YSYEKL. CDR3 region: CASSQDSGPPRGTQYF. The CDR3 DNA follows: TGCGCCAGCAGCCAAGATTCAGGACCTCCTCGGGGGACCCAGTACTTC.

The CDR3 spells CASSDRGLKDGYTF. CDR3 nucleotide sequence: TGTGCCAGCAGTGATCGGGGGCTAAAGGATGGCTACACCTTC. The chain employs TRBV6-1 and TRBJ1-2, with D perhaps matching TRBD1 (6 bases). Between the trimmed V and J ends, which lost 3 bases and 6 bases, there was a span of 14 bases. CDR1 is MNHNS, CDR2 SASEGT, per germline. The CDR3 has 14 residues.

The J gene is TRBJ1-2, the V gene TRBV3-1 (or the pseudogene TRBV3-2); no firm D call. Trimming shortened V by 1 base and J by 5 bases, and 14 bases separated the two germline ends. The CDR3 loop spans 15 amino acids. Looked up from germline, CDR1 is LGHDT and CDR2 is YNNKEL (reference sequence). CDR3 bases: TGTGCCAGCAGCCAAGGTTGGCAGAGCCCATATGGCTACACCTTC. Its translation is CASSQGWQSPYGYTF.

DNA of the CDR3: TGTGCCAGCAGTGGTCTAACAGGGGGCAGGGAGACCCAGTACTTC. It yields the protein CASSGLTGGRETQYF. The rearrangement uses TRBV2 and TRBJ2-5; 9 bases agree with TRBD1. The germline V gene has CDR1 SNHLY and CDR2 FYNNEI. The CDR3 loop spans 15 amino acids. Trimming took 4 bases from V and 5 from J; bases not matched to a gene: 8.

The chain uses TRBV19 and TRBJ1-1; D might be TRBD1 (5 bases). Germline values: CDR1 LNHDA, CDR2 SQIVND (reference sequence). V lost 9 bases and J lost 3, with 11 bases in between. This CDR3 has 12 residues. CDR3 sequence: CASRGGDTEAFF. CDR3 nucleotide sequence: TGTGCCAGCCGGGGCGGGGACACTGAAGCTTTCTTT. Using reference TRBV19 and TRBJ1-1 for the parts outside the CDR3, the full variable domain is DGGITQSPKYLFRKEGQNVTLSCEQNLNHDAMYWYRQDPGQGLRLIYYSQIVNDFQKGDIAEGYSVSREKKESFPLTVTSAQKNPTAFYLCASRGGDTEAFFGQGTRLTVV.

Here the CDR3 DNA reads TGTGCCAGCAGCTTAGTCGACAGGGGCGAGCAGTACTTC. Translated, it gives CASSLVDRGEQYF. The chain is built from TRBV7-9 and TRBJ2-7; 8 bases map to TRBD1. V lost 1 base and J lost 6; bases outside the gene matches: 2. Germline CDR1 and CDR2: SEHNR and FQNEAQ (reference sequence). The CDR3 is 13 amino acids.

Only one count was recorded for this clone. The chain combines TRBV13 with TRBJ2-1, with D possibly matching TRBD2 (6 bases). Germline assignment: CDR1 PRHDT and CDR2 FYEKMQ (reference sequence). The length of the CDR3 is 14 residues. Trimming left V 3 bases short and J 4 bases short, with 10 bases between. The CDR3 loop is CASSLTEGYNEQFF. In DNA form, the CDR3 reads TGTGCCAGCAGCTTGACGGAGGGGTACAATGAGCAGTTCTTC. Looking up the rest from reference TRBV13 and TRBJ2-1 gives the full variable domain: AAGVIQSPRHLIKEKRETATLKCYPIPRHDTVYWYQQGPGQDPQFLISFYEKMQSDKGSIPDRFSAQQFSDYHSELNMSSLELGDSALYFCASSLTEGYNEQFFGPGTRLTVL.

The CDR3 nucleotides read TGCAGCGTTGAAGATCAACAATGGGAGGGGATCTATGGCTACACCTTC. Protein product: CSVEDQQWEGIYGYTF. This chain uses TRBV29-1 with TRBJ1-2; a weak D match, TRBD1 (5 bases). Between the trimmed V and J ends, which lost 0 bases and 4 bases, there was a span of 18 bases. CDR1 is SQVTM, CDR2 ANQGSEA, per germline. CDR3 size: 16 residues.

CDR3 DNA: TGTGCCAGCTCACAACGGACAGGGAGCACAGATACGCAGTATTTT. This encodes CASSQRTGSTDTQYF. This sequence joins TRBV18 and TRBJ2-3, with 8 bases aligning to TRBD1. Germline CDR1 is KGHSH and CDR2 is LQKENI. CDR3 length: 15 residues. Trimming at V came to 4 bases and at J to 0 bases, leaving 3 bases not matched to a gene.

This clone was seen only once. V and J are TRBV25-1 and TRBJ2-5; D unclear. Trimming shortened V by 0 bases and J by 3 bases, and 5 bases separated the two germline ends. Germline V gives CDR1 MGHDK, CDR2 SYGVNS. The CDR3 contains 13 residues. The CDR3 loop is CASSEYNEETQYF. CDR3 bases: TGTGCCAGCAGTGAATATAATGAAGAGACCCAGTACTTC.

This chain connects TRBV12-3 or TRBV12-4 to TRBJ1-2, with 9 bases lining up with TRBD1. Losses at the gene ends were 7 bases for V and 7 bases for J; bases not matched to a gene: 7. The CDR3 covers 13 residues. The CDR3 here is CASTPGTGSGYTF. The CDR3 region has the DNA TGTGCCAGCACTCCGGGGACAGGGTCTGGCTACACCTTC.